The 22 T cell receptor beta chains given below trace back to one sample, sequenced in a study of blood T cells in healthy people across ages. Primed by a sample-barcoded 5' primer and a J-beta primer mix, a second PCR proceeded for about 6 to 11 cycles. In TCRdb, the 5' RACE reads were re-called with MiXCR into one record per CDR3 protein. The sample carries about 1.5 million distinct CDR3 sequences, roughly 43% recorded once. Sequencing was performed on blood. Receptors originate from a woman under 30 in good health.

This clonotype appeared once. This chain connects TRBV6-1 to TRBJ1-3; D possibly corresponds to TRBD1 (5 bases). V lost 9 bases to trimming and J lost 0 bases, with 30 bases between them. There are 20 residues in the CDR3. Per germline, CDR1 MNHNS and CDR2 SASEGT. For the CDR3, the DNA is TGTGCCAGGAGGAGACAACGGCAGGGCCACAGATTTCGCTCTGGAAACACCATATATTTT. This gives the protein CARRRQRQGHRFRSGNTIYF.

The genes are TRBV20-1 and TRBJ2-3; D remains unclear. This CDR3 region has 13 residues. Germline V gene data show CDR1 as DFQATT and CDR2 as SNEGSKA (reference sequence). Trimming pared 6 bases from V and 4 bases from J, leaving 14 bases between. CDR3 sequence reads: CSALPGGADTQYF. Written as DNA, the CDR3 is TGCAGTGCCCTCCCAGGCGGCGCAGATACGCAGTATTTT.

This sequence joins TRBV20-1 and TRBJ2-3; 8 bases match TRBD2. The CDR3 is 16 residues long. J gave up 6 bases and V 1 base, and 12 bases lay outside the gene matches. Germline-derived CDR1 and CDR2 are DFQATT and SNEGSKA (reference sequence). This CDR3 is CSARGSGGPHLDTQYF. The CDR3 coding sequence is TGCAGTGCTAGAGGGAGCGGGGGTCCACATTTGGATACGCAGTATTTT.

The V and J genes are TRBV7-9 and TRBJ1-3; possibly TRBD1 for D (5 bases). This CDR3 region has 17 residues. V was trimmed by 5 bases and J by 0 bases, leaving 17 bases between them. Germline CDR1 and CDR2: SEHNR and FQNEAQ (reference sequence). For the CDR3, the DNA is TGTGCCAGCAGCCTCCCACGGGACGGAACCTCTGGAAACACCATATATTTT. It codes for CASSLPRDGTSGNTIYF.

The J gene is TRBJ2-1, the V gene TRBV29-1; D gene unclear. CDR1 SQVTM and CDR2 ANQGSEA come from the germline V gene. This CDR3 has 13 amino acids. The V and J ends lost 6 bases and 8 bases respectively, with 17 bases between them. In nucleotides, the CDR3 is TGCAGCGTCGCTGCCCTTACCGCGGATGAGCAGTTCTTC. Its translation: CSVAALTADEQFF.

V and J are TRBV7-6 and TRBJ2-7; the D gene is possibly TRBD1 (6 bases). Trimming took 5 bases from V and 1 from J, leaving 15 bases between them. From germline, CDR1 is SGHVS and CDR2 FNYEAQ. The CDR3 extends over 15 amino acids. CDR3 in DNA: TGTGCCAGCAGCCCTGAACTCAGGGGATCCTACGAGCAGTACTTC. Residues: CASSPELRGSYEQYF.

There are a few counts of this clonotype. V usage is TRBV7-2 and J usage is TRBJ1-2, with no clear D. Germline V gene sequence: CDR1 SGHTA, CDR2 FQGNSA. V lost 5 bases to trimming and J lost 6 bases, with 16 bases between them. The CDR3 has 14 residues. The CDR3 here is CASSPAPGSDGYTF. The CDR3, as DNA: TGTGCCAGCAGCCCCGCCCCGGGGTCAGATGGCTACACCTTC.

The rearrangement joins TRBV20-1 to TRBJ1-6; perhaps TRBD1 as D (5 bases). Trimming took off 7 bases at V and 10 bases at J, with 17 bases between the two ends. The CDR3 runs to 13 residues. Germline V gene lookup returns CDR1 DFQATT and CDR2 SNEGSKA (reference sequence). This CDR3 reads CSGNQGSRSPLHF. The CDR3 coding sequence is TGCAGTGGTAACCAGGGCTCTAGATCACCCCTCCACTTT.

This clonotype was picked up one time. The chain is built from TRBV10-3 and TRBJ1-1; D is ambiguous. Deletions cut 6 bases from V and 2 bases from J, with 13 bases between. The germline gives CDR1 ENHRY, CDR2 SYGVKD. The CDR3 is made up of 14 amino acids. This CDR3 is CAIRAGGHNTEAFF. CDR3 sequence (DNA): TGTGCCATCAGAGCTGGAGGGCATAACACTGAAGCTTTCTTT.

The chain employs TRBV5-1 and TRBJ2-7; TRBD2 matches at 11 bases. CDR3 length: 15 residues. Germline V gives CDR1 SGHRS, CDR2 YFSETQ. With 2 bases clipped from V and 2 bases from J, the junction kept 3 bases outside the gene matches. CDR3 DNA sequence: TGCGCCAGCAGCTTCCTAGCGGGGGGAACCTACGAGCAGTACTTC. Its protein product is CASSFLAGGTYEQYF.

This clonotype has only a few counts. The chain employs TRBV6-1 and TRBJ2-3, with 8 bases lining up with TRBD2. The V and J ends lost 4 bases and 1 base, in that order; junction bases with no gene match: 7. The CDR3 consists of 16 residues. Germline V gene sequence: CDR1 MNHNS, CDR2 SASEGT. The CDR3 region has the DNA TGTGCCAGCAGTGCAAGTACCGGGGGGGGCACAGATACGCAGTATTTT. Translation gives CASSASTGGGTDTQYF.

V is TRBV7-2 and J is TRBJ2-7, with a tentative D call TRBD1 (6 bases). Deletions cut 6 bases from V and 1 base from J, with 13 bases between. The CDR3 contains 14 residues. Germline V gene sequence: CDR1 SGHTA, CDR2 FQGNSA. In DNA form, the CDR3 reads TGTGCCAGCAGACCAGGGGTAGCATCCTACGAGCAGTACTTC. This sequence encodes CASRPGVASYEQYF.

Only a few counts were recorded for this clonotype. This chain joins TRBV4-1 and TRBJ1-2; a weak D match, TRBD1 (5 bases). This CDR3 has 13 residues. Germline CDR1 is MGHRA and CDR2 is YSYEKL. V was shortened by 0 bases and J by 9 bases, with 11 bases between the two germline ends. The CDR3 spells CASSQDGAGSYTF. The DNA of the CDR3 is TGCGCCAGCAGCCAAGATGGGGCGGGGAGCTACACCTTC.

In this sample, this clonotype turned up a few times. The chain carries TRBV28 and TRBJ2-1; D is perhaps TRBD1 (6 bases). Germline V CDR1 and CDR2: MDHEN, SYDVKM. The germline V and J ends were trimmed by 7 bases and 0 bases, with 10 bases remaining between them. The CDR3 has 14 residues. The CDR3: CASTGHFSYNEQFF. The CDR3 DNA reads TGTGCCAGCACGGGACACTTCTCCTACAATGAGCAGTTCTTC.

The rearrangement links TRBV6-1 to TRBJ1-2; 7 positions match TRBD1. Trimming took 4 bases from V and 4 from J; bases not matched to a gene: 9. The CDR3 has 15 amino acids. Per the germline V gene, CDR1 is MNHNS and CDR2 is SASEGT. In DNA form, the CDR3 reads TGTGCCAGCAGTGCCGCCACAGGGGTCGGCTATGGCTACACCTTC. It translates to CASSAATGVGYGYTF.

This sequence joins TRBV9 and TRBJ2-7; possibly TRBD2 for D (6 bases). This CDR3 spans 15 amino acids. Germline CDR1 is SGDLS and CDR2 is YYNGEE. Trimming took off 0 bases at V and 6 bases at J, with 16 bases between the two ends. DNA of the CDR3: TGTGCCAGCAGCGTAGGAACCCAGGGAGGTGGCGAGCAGTACTTC. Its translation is CASSVGTQGGGEQYF. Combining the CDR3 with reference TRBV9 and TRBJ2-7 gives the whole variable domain DSGVTQTPKHLITATGQRVTLRCSPRSGDLSVYWYQQSLDQGLQFLIQYYNGEERAKGNILERFSAQQFPDLHSELNLSSLELGDSALYFCASSVGTQGGGEQYFGPGTRLTVT.

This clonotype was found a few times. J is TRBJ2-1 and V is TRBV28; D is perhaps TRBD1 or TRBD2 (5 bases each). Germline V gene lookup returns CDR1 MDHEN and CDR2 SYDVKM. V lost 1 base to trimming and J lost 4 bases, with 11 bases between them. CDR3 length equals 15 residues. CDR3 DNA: TGTGCCAGCAGTTTATTAGGGACGAGGTACAATGAGCAGTTCTTC. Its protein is CASSLLGTRYNEQFF.

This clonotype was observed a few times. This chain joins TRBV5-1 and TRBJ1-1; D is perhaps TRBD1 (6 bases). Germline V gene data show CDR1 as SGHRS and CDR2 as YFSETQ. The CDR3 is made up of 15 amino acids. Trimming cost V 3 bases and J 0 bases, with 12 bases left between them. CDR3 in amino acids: CASSSSRGMNTEAFF. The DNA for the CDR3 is TGCGCCAGCAGCTCGTCCAGGGGTATGAACACTGAAGCTTTCTTT.

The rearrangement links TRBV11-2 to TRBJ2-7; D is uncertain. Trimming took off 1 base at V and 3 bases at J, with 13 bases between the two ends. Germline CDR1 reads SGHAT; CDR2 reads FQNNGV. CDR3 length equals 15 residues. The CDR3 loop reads CASSLGRTNDYEQYF. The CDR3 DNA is TGTGCCAGCAGCTTAGGACGGACCAATGACTACGAGCAGTACTTC.

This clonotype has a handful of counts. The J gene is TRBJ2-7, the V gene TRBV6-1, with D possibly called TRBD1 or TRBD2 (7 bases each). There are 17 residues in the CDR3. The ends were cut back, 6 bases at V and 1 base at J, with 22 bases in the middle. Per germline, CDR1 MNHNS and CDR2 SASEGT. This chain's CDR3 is CASRNWGGQIFSYEQYF. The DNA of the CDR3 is TGTGCCAGCAGGAACTGGGGGGGACAGATTTTTTCCTACGAGCAGTACTTC.

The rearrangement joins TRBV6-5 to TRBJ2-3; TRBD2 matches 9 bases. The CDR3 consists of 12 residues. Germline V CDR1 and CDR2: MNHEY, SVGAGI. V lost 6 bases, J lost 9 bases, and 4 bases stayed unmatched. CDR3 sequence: CASRTAGGTQYF. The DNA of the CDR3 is TGTGCCAGCAGAACAGCGGGAGGAACGCAGTATTTT.

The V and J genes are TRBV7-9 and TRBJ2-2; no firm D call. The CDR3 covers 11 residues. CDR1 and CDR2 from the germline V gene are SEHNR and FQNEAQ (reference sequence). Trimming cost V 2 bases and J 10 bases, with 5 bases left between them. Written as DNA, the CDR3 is TGTGCCAGCAGCTTAACCCCGGAGCTGTTTTTT. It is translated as CASSLTPELFF.